These T cell receptor beta chains were read from a single sample in a study of CD8 T cells in Susac syndrome. TCRdb reprocessed the immunoSEQ multiplex PCR reads with MiXCR, giving one entry per CDR3 protein. This table has fewer than 70,000 distinct CDR3 sequences, 85% to 95% appearing once. Sequenced: CD8+ T cells from PBMCs. All receptors come from a human donor in good health. CDR3s include the opening cysteine and the closing phenylalanine or tryptophan. Fields, in order: CDR3 length, clone size, V gene, J gene, D gene, CDR3 DNA, CDR3 protein. A D gene is named only where the DNA matches it firmly. For some rows the clone size is stated as once, few or many, or as a class when expanded; others skip it.

>14|-|TRBV30|TRBJ1-1|-
TGTGCCTGGAGAGAGGAGTCCCCCAACACTGAAGCTTTCTTT
CAWREESPNTEAFF
>16|once|TRBV3-1|TRBJ1-1|-
TGTGCCAGCAGCCAAGGGAGATTAAGCGGGGGAACTGAAGCTTTCTTT
CASSQGRLSGGTEAFF
>13|-|TRBV2|TRBJ2-1|-
TGTGCCAGCAAGGACTCGAGCATCTATGAGCAGTTCTTC
CASKDSSIYEQFF
>19|-|TRBV4-3|TRBJ1-6|TRBD1
TGCGCCAGCAGCCAAGATCTATGGGAAGGGACAGGGGACTATTCACCCCTCCACTTT
CASSQDLWEGTGDYSPLHF
>14|-|TRBV27|TRBJ2-2|-
TGTGCCAGCAGTTCAGGGTTACTCACCGGGGAGCTGTTTTTT
CASSSGLLTGELFF
>17|-|TRBV30|TRBJ2-1|TRBD2
TGTGCCGCAAAAGGACTAGCGGGAGAACCTTACTACAATGAGCAGTTCTTC
CAAKGLAGEPYYNEQFF
>14|-|TRBV7-9|TRBJ1-2|TRBD1
TGTGCCAGCAGCTGGACAGGGGGATTAAGCGGCTACACCTTC
CASSWTGGLSGYTF
>13|-|TRBV7-2|TRBJ1-1|TRBD1
TGTGCCAGCTCGAAACAGGGGGAGCCTGAAGCTTTCTTT
CASSKQGEPEAFF
>21|-|TRBV4-3|TRBJ2-6|TRBD1
TGCGCCAGCAGCCAAGATGGCAGCGAGGGGGACAGGTACTCTGGGGCCAACGTCCTGACTTTC
CASSQDGSEGDRYSGANVLTF
>14|-|TRBV29-1|TRBJ2-5|TRBD2
TGCAGCGTTGAGATAGCGGGGAAACAAGAGACCCAGTACTTC
CSVEIAGKQETQYF
>12|-|TRBV3-1|TRBJ1-1|-
TGTGCCAGCAGCCAAGGGCAGGTTGAAGCTTTCTTT
CASSQGQVEAFF
>15|-|TRBV29-1|TRBJ2-6|-
TGCAGCGTTGCCGGACAGAGCTCTGGGGCCAACGTCCTGACTTTC
CSVAGQSSGANVLTF
>15|-|TRBV7-8|TRBJ1-5|TRBD1
TGTGCCAGCAGCCCGGGGGGGACAGGGGATCAGCCCCAGCATTTT
CASSPGGTGDQPQHF
>16|-|TRBV3-1|TRBJ1-4|-
TGTGCCAGCAGCCCCTCGGGCACAGGAGCTAATGAAAAACTGTTTTTT
CASSPSGTGANEKLFF
>17|-|TRBV20-1|TRBJ1-6|TRBD1
TGCAGTGCTAGACCCGGAAGACAGGGGACATATAATTCACCCCTCCACTTT
CSARPGRQGTYNSPLHF
>13|once|TRBV6-5|TRBJ2-5|-
TGTGCCAGCAGCCCCCACGGGCAAGAGACCCAGTACTTC
CASSPHGQETQYF
>18|-|TRBV6-1|TRBJ2-3|TRBD2
TGTGCCAGCAGCGTTCCGGGACTAGCGGGTCACAGCACAGATACGCAGTATTTT
CASSVPGLAGHSTDTQYF
>16|-|TRBV7-9|TRBJ1-4|-
TGTGCCAGCAGCTTAGGGGAGATGTCGACTAATGAAAAACTGTTTTTT
CASSLGEMSTNEKLFF
>13|-|TRBV7-9|TRBJ2-5|-
TGTGCCAGCAGCTTAGCGCTGCAAGAGACCCAGTACTTC
CASSLALQETQYF
>12|-|TRBV29-1|TRBJ1-2|-
TGCAGCGTTGGGGGCAGGGGAGATGGCTACACCTTC
CSVGGRGDGYTF
>15|-|TRBV7-9|TRBJ1-1|-
TGTGCCAGCAGCTCCGCGGGGACCGTGAACACTGAAGCTTTCTTT
CASSSAGTVNTEAFF
>14|-|TRBV27|TRBJ1-1|-
TGTGCCAGCGCTCTTTATCGCGGGAACACTGAAGCTTTCTTT
CASALYRGNTEAFF
>16|-|TRBV7-8|TRBJ2-3|TRBD1
TGTGCCAGCAGCTTGCTAAGGGACAGGGTGACAGATACGCAGTATTTT
CASSLLRDRVTDTQYF
>13|-|TRBV25-1|TRBJ1-2|-
TGTGCCAGCAGTGTCGGGCGGAGCTATGGCTACACCTTC
CASSVGRSYGYTF
>16|once|TRBV25-1|TRBJ2-5|TRBD1
TGTGCCAGCAGTGGGTACAGGGGTACTGACGGGGAGACCCAGTACTTC
CASSGYRGTDGETQYF
>15|-|TRBV7-9|TRBJ2-2|-
TGTGCCAGCAGCTTAGCTGGGGAATTGACCGGGGAGCTGTTTTTT
CASSLAGELTGELFF
>14|-|TRBV20-1|TRBJ2-5|TRBD2
TGCAGTGCTAGAAGGCTAGCGGAAGAAGAGACCCAGTACTTC
CSARRLAEEETQYF
>16|-|TRBV4-1|TRBJ2-2|-
TGCGCCAGCAGCCAAGAAAGGAGTTGGGACACCGGGGAGCTGTTTTTT
CASSQERSWDTGELFF
>15|-|TRBV27|TRBJ1-1|-
TGTGCCAGCAGTCCTTCCCTGAACATGAACACTGAAGCTTTCTTT
CASSPSLNMNTEAFF
>15|once|TRBV7-3|TRBJ1-1|-
TGTGCCAGCAGTCAGATAGTAGGGGCGGAGGCTGAAGCTTTCTTT
CASSQIVGAEAEAFF
>11|-|TRBV19|TRBJ2-1|-
TGTGCCAGTCAGGGTGAAAATGAGCAGTTCTTC
CASQGENEQFF
>12|-|TRBV6-5|TRBJ1-1|-
TGTGCCACCTTGGATGGAGGCACTGAAGCTTTCTTT
CATLDGGTEAFF
>15|-|TRBV13|TRBJ1-1|-
TGTGCCAGCAGCTTAAGGAGCAGCATGAACACTGAAGCTTTCTTT
CASSLRSSMNTEAFF
>13|-|TRBV19|TRBJ2-1|TRBD2
TGTGCCAGTAGTGGACTAGCGTACAATGAGCAGTTCTTC
CASSGLAYNEQFF
>16|-|TRBV5-1|TRBJ1-1|TRBD1
TGCGCCAGCAGCAACCACCGGGACAGTCACAGAACTGAAGCTTTCTTT
CASSNHRDSHRTEAFF
>15|-|TRBV6-6|TRBJ1-1|-
TGTGCCAGCAGTTATGATGGGGGGGCGCCCACTGAAGCTTTCTTT
CASSYDGGAPTEAFF
>12|once|TRBV6-6|TRBJ1-4|-
TGTGCCAGCAGCCTAATCCGTGAAAAACTGTTTTTT
CASSLIREKLFF
>17|-|TRBV7-8|TRBJ2-1|TRBD2
TGTGCCAGCAGCTTAGCCCTTACTAGAGCGGGGGAGGGGGAGCAGTTCTTC
CASSLALTRAGEGEQFF
>14|-|TRBV16|TRBJ1-4|-
TGTGCCAGCAGCCCGCGACGGATTAATGAAAAACTGTTTTTT
CASSPRRINEKLFF
>15|-|TRBV12-3/TRBV12-4|TRBJ2-1|-
TGTGCCAGCAGTCCTATAGGGGGTCCCTACAATGAGCAGTTCTTC
CASSPIGGPYNEQFF
>15|-|TRBV4-1|TRBJ2-1|-
TGCGCCAGCAGCCGCTCTAGTGCTCTGGGGAATGAGCAGTTCTTC
CASSRSSALGNEQFF
>14|-|TRBV4-3|TRBJ2-3|-
TGCGCCAGCAGCCAAGGGGGGGCGGCAGATACGCAGTATTTT
CASSQGGAADTQYF
>14|-|TRBV28|TRBJ1-5|-
TGTGCCAGCAGTTTATGGGGACCCAATCAGCCCCAGCATTTT
CASSLWGPNQPQHF
>15|-|TRBV5-1|TRBJ1-1|-
TGCGCCAGCAGCTCAGAACCAAGGGGGGACACTGAAGCTTTCTTT
CASSSEPRGDTEAFF
>15|-|TRBV3-1|TRBJ1-1|TRBD1
TGTGCCAGCAGCCCTGAGGGAACAGGGGTAACTGAAGCTTTCTTT
CASSPEGTGVTEAFF
>16|-|TRBV4-1|TRBJ2-1|-
TGCGCCAGCAGCCCAGGCCTGGCGGCGGTTAACAATGAGCAGTTCTTC
CASSPGLAAVNNEQFF
>16|-|TRBV4-1|TRBJ2-7|TRBD1
TGCGCCAGCAGCCAAGAGGGGGGGACAGGGGCCTACGAGCAGTACTTC
CASSQEGGTGAYEQYF
>15|-|TRBV7-2|TRBJ2-5|TRBD1
TGTGCCAGCAGCTTAGGGACAGGGTTGGGAGAGACCCAGTACTTC
CASSLGTGLGETQYF
>14|-|TRBV29-1|TRBJ1-2|-
TGCAGCGTTGAAGGTGATCCAGGGGCCTATGGCTACACCTTC
CSVEGDPGAYGYTF